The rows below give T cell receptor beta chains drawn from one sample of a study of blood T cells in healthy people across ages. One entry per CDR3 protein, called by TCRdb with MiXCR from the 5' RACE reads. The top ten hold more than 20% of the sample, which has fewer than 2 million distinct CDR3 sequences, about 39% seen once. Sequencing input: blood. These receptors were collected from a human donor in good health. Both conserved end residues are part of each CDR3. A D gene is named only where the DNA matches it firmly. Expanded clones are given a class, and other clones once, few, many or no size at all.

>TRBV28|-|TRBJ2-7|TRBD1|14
CASSFRDRVLEQYF
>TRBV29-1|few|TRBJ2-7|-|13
CSVTTGRTYEQYF
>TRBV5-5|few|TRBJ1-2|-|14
CASSLDLVERGYTF
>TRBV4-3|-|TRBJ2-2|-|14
CASSPTKAAVRLFF
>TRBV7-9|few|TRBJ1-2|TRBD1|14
CASSLGDSVYSYTF
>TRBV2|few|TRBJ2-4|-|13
CASSERAKNIQYF
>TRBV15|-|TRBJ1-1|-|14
CATSRDKVNTEAFF
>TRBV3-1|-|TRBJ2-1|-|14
CASSPAWMWGEQFF
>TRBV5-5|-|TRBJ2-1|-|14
CASSLVWRNNEQFF
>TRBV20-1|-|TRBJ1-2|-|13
CSAPDSPNYGYTF
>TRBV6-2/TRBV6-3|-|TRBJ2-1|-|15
CASSYLGTALNEQFF
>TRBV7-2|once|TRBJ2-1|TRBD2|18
CASSLRGTGGSSYNEQFF
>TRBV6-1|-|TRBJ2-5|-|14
CASRRMATWETQYF
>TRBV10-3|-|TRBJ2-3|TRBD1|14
CAIRTDRVTDTQYF
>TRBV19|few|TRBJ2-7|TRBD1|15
CASSSQGDGAYEQYF
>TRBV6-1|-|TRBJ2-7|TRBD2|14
CASSTGGGRDEQYF
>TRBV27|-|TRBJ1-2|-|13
CASSSQPGYGYTF